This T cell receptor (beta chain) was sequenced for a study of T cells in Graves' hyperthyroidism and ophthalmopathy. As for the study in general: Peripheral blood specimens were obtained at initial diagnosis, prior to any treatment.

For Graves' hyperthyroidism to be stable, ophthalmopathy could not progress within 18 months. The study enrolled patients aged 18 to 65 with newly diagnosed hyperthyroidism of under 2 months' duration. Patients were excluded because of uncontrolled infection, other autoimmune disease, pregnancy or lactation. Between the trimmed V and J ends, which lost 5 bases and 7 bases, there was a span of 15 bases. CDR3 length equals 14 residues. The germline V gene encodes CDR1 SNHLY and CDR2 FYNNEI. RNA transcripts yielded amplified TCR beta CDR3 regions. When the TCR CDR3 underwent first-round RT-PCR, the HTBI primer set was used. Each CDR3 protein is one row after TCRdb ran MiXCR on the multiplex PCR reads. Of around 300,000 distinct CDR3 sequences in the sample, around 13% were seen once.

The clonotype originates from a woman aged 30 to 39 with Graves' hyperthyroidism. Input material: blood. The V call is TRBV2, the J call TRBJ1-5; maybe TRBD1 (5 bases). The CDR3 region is CASSQSGVRQPQHF. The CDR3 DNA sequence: TGTGCCAGCAGTCAGTCGGGGGTGAGACAGCCCCAGCATTTT.